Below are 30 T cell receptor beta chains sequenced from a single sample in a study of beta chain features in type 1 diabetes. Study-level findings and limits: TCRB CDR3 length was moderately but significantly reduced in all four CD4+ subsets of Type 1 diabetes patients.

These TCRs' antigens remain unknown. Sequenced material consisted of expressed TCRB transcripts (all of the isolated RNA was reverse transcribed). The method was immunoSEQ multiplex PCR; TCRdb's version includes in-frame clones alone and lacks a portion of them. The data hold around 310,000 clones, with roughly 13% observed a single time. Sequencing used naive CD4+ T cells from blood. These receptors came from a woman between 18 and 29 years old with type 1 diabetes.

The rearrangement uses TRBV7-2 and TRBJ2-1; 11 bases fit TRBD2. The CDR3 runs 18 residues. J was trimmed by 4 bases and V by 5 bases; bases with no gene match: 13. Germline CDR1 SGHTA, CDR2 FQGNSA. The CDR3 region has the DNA TGTGCCAGCAGCCCCCGTGTGACGAGACTAGCGGGATACAATGAGCAGTTCTTC. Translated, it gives CASSPRVTRLAGYNEQFF.

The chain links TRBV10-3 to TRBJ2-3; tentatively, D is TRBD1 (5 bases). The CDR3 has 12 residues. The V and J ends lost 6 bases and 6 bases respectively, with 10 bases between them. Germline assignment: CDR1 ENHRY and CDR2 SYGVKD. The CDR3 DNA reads TGTGCCATCAGCTCAGGGCCCGATACGCAGTATTTT. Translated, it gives CAISSGPDTQYF.

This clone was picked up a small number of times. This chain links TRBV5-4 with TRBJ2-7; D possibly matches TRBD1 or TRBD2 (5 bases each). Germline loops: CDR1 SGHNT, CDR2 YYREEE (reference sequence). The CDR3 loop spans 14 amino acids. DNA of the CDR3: TGTGCCAGCAGATTGGGACCTGGAGCCTACGAGCAGTACGTC. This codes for CASRLGPGAYEQYV.

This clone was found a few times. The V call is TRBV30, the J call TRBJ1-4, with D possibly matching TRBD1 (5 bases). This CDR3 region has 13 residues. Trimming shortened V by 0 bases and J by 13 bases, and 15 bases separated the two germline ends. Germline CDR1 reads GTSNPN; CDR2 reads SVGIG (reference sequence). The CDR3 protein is CAWSVNWGGSLFF. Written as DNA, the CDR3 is TGTGCCTGGAGTGTTAATTGGGGGGGATCACTGTTTTTT.

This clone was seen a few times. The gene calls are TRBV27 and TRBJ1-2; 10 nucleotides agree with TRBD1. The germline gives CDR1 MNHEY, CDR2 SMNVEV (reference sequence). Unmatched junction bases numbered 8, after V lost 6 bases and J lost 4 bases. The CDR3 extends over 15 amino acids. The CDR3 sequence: CASRGRTGGAYGYTF. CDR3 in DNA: TGTGCCAGCAGGGGGAGGACAGGGGGTGCCTATGGCTACACCTTC.

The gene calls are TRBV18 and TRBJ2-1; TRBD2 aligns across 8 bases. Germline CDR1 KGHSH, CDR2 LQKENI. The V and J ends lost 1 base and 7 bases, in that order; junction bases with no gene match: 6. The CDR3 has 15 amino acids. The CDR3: CASSPQEASGNEQFF. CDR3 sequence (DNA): TGTGCCAGCTCACCACAAGAGGCTAGCGGGAATGAGCAGTTCTTC. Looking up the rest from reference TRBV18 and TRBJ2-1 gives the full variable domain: NAGVMQNPRHLVRRRGQEARLRCSPMKGHSHVYWYRQLPEEGLKFMVYLQKENIIDESGMPKERFSAEFPKEGPSILRIQQVVRGDSAAYFCASSPQEASGNEQFFGPGTRLTVL.

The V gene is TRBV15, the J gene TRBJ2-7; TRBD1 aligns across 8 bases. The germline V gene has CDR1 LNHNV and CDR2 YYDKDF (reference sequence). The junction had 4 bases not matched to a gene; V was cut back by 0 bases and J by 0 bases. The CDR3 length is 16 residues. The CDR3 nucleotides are TGTGCCACCAGCAGAGATTACAGGGGGAGCTCCTACGAGCAGTACTTC. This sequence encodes CATSRDYRGSSYEQYF. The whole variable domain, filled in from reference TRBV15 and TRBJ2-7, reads DAMVIQNPRYQVTQFGKPVTLSCSQTLNHNVMYWYQQKSSQAPKLLFHYYDKDFNNEADTPDNFQSRRPNTSFCFLDIRSPGLGDTAMYLCATSRDYRGSSYEQYFGPGTRLTVT.

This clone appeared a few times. The CDR3 region has the DNA TGTGCCAGCAGCGGCTGGGACAGGGAATTTAACTATGGCTACACCTTC. Translating it yields CASSGWDREFNYGYTF. The rearrangement joins TRBV9 to TRBJ1-2, with 9 bases matching TRBD1. The germline V gene has CDR1 SGDLS and CDR2 YYNGEE. This CDR3 region has 16 residues. Losses at the gene ends were 3 bases for V and 1 base for J; bases not matched to a gene: 7.

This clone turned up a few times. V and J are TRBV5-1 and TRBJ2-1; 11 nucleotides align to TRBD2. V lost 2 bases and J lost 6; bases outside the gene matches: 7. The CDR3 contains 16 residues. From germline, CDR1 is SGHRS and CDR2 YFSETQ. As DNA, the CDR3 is TGCGCCAGCAGCTTCAACATACTAGCGGGAGTCAATGAGCAGTTCTTC. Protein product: CASSFNILAGVNEQFF.

This CDR3 reads CASSPFSGPDEQYV. DNA of the CDR3: TGTGCCAGCAGCCCATTTAGCGGGCCCGACGAGCAGTACGTC. The rearrangement links TRBV11-2 to TRBJ2-7; 7 bases are shared with TRBD2. This CDR3 is 14 amino acids long. V shed 5 bases and J 5 bases; nucleotides not matched to a gene: 9. The germline V gene encodes CDR1 SGHAT and CDR2 FQNNGV.

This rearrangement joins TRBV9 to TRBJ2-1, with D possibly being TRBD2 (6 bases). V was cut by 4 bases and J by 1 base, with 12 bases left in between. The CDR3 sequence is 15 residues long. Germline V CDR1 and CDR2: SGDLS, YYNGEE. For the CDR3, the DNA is TGTGCCAGCAGCACCCTAGCGACGTCCTACAATGAGCAGTTCTTC. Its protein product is CASSTLATSYNEQFF.

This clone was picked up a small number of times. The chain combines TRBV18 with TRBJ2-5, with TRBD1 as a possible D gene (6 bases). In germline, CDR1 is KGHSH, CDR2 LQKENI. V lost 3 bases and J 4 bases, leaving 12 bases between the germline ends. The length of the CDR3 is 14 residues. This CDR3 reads CASSPSQGTETQYF. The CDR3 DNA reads TGTGCCAGCTCACCTTCTCAGGGGACAGAGACCCAGTACTTC.

The CDR3 reads CASSPLAGGPYNEQFF. The CDR3, as DNA: TGTGCCAGCAGCCCACTAGCGGGAGGGCCCTACAATGAGCAGTTCTTC. The chain uses TRBV7-2 and TRBJ2-1, with TRBD2 matching over 13 bases. Germline-derived CDR1 and CDR2 are SGHTA and FQGNSA. The V gene end was trimmed by 5 bases and the J gene end by 2 bases; junction bases not matched to a gene: 3. The CDR3 totals 16 residues.

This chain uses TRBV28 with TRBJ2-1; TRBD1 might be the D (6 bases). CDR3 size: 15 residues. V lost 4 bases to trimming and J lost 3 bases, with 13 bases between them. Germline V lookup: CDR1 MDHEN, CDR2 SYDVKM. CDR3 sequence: CASSSRGGRYNEQFF. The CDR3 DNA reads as TGTGCCAGCAGTTCTAGAGGGGGACGCTACAATGAGCAGTTCTTC.

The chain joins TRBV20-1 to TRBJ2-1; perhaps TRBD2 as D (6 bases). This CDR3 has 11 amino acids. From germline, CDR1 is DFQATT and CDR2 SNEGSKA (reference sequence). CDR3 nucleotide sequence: TGCAGCGGGCGGGGTTACAATGAGCAGTTCTTC. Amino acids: CSGRGYNEQFF.

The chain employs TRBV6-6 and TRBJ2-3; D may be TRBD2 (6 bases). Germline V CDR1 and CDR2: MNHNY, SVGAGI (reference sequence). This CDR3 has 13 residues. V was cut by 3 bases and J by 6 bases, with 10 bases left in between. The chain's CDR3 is CASSYTSLDTQYF. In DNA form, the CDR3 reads TGTGCCAGCAGTTATACTAGCCTGGATACGCAGTATTTT.

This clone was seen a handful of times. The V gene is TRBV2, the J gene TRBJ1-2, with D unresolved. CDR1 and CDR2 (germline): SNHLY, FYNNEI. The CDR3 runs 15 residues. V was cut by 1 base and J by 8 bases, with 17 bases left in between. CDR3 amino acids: CASSEDQPSYGGYTF. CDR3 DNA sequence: TGTGCCAGCAGTGAAGACCAGCCTAGCTATGGGGGCTACACCTTC.

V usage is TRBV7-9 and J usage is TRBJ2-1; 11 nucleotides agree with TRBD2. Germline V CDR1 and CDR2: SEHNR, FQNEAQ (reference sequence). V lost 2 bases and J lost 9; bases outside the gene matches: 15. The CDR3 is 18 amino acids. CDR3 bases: TGTGCCAGCAGCTTACCTCGAGTGGGTAGCGGGAGGGTCGGTGAGCAGTTCTTC. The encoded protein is CASSLPRVGSGRVGEQFF.

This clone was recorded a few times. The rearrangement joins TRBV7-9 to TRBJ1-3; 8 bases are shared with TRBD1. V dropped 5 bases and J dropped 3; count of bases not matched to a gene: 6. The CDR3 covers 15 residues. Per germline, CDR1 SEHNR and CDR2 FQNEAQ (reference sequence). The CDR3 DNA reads TGTGCCAGCAGCCCAGGGGGCTTAGGTGGAAACACCATATATTTT. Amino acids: CASSPGGLGGNTIYF.

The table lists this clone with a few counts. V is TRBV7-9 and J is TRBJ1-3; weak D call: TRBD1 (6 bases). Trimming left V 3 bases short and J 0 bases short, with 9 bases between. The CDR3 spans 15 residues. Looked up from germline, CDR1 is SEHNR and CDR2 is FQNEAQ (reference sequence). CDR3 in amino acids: CASSFYRVSGNTIYF. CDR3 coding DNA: TGTGCCAGCAGCTTCTACAGGGTCTCTGGAAACACCATATATTTT.

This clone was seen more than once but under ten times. CDR3 nucleotide sequence: TGTGCCAGCAAACAAGACAGGTTCCCCTACGAGCAGTACTTC. It translates to CASKQDRFPYEQYF. The chain recombines TRBV2 with TRBJ2-7; D possibly corresponds to TRBD1 (6 bases). Germline CDR1 SNHLY, CDR2 FYNNEI. CDR3 length: 14 residues. V lost 7 bases, J lost 2 bases, and 15 bases lay in between.

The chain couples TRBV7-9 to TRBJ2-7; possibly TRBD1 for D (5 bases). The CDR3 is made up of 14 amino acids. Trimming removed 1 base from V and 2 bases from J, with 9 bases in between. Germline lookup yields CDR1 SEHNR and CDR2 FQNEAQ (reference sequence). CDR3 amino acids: CASSLDRSTYEQYF. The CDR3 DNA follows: TGTGCCAGCAGCTTAGACAGGTCTACCTACGAGCAGTACTTC.

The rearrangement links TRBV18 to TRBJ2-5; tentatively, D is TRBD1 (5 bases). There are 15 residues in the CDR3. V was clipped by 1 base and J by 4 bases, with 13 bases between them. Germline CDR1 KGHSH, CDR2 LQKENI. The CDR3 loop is CASSPRAGIGETQYF. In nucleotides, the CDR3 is TGTGCCAGCTCACCACGTGCAGGGATCGGAGAGACCCAGTACTTC.

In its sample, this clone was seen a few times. CDR3 sequence: CAWSGNRGRGYTF. The CDR3 DNA is TGTGCCTGGAGTGGAAACAGGGGGCGTGGCTACACCTTC. This rearrangement joins TRBV30 to TRBJ1-2; TRBD1 matches 9 bases. After removal of 1 base from V and 7 bases from J, the junction contained 4 bases not matched to a gene. The CDR3 sequence is 13 residues long. From germline, CDR1 is GTSNPN and CDR2 SVGIG (reference sequence).

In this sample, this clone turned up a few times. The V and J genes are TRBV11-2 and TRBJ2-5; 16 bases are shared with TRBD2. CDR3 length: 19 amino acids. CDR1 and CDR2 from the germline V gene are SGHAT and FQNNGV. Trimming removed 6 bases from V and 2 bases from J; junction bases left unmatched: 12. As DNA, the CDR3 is TGTGCCAGCAGTAGAAGGATCGGGACTAGCGGGAGGGAACAAGAGACCCAGTACTTC. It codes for CASSRRIGTSGREQETQYF.

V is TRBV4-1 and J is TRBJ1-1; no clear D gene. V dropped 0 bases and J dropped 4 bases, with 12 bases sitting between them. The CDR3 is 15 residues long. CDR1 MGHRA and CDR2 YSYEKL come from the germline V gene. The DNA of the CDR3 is TGCGCCAGCAGCCAAGAAACGGCCGCGGTCACTGAAGCTTTCTTT. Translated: CASSQETAAVTEAFF.

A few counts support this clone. CDR3 residues: CASSPPATGREAFF. The CDR3 nucleotides are TGTGCCAGCTCACCACCGGCGACAGGCCGTGAAGCTTTCTTT. V is TRBV18 and J is TRBJ1-1; a weak D match, TRBD1 (6 bases). V dropped 0 bases and J dropped 7 bases, with 12 bases sitting between them. CDR1 and CDR2 (germline): KGHSH, LQKENI. The CDR3 totals 14 residues.

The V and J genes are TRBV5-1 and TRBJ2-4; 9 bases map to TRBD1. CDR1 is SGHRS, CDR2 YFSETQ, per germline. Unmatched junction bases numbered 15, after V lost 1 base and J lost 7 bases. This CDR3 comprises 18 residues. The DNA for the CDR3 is TGCGCCAGCAGCTTGACGACCGCTGGACAGGGGATAGGGAACATTCAGTACTTC. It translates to CASSLTTAGQGIGNIQYF.

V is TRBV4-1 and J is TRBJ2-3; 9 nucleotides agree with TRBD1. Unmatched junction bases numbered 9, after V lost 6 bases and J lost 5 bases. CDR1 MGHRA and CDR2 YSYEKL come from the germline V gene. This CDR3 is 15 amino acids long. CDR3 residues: CASRNTGGAGDTQYF. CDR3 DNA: TGCGCCAGCAGGAATACAGGGGGCGCGGGAGATACGCAGTATTTT.

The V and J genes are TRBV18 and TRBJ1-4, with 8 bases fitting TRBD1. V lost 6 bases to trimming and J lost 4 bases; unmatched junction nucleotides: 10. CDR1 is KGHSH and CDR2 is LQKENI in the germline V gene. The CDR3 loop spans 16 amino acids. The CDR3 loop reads CASSARRDRNNEKLFF. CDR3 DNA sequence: TGTGCCAGCTCGGCCCGCCGGGACAGGAATAATGAAAAACTGTTTTTT.